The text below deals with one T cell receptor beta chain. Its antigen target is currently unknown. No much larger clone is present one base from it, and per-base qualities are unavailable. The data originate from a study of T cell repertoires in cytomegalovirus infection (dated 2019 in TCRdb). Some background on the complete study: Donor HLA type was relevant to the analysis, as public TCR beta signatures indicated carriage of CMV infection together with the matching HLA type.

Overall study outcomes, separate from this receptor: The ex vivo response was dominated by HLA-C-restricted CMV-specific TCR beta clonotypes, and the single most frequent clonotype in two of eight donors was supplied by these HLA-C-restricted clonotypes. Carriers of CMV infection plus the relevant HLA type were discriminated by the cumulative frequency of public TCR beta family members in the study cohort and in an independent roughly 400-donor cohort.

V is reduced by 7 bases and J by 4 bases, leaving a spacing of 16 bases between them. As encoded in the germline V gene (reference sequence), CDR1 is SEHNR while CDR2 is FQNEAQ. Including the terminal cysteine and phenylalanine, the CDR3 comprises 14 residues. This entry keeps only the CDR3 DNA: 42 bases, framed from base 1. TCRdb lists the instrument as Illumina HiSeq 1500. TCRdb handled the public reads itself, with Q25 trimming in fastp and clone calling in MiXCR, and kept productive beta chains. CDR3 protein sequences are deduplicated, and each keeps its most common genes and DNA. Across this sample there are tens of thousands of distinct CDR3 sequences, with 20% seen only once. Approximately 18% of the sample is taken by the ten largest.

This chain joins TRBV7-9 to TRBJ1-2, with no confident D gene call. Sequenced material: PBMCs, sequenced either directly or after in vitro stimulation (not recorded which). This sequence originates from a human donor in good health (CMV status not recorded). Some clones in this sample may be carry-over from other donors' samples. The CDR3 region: CASTTDWMVYGYTF. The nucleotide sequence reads TGTGCCAGCACCACCGACTGGATGGTCTATGGCTACACCTTC.